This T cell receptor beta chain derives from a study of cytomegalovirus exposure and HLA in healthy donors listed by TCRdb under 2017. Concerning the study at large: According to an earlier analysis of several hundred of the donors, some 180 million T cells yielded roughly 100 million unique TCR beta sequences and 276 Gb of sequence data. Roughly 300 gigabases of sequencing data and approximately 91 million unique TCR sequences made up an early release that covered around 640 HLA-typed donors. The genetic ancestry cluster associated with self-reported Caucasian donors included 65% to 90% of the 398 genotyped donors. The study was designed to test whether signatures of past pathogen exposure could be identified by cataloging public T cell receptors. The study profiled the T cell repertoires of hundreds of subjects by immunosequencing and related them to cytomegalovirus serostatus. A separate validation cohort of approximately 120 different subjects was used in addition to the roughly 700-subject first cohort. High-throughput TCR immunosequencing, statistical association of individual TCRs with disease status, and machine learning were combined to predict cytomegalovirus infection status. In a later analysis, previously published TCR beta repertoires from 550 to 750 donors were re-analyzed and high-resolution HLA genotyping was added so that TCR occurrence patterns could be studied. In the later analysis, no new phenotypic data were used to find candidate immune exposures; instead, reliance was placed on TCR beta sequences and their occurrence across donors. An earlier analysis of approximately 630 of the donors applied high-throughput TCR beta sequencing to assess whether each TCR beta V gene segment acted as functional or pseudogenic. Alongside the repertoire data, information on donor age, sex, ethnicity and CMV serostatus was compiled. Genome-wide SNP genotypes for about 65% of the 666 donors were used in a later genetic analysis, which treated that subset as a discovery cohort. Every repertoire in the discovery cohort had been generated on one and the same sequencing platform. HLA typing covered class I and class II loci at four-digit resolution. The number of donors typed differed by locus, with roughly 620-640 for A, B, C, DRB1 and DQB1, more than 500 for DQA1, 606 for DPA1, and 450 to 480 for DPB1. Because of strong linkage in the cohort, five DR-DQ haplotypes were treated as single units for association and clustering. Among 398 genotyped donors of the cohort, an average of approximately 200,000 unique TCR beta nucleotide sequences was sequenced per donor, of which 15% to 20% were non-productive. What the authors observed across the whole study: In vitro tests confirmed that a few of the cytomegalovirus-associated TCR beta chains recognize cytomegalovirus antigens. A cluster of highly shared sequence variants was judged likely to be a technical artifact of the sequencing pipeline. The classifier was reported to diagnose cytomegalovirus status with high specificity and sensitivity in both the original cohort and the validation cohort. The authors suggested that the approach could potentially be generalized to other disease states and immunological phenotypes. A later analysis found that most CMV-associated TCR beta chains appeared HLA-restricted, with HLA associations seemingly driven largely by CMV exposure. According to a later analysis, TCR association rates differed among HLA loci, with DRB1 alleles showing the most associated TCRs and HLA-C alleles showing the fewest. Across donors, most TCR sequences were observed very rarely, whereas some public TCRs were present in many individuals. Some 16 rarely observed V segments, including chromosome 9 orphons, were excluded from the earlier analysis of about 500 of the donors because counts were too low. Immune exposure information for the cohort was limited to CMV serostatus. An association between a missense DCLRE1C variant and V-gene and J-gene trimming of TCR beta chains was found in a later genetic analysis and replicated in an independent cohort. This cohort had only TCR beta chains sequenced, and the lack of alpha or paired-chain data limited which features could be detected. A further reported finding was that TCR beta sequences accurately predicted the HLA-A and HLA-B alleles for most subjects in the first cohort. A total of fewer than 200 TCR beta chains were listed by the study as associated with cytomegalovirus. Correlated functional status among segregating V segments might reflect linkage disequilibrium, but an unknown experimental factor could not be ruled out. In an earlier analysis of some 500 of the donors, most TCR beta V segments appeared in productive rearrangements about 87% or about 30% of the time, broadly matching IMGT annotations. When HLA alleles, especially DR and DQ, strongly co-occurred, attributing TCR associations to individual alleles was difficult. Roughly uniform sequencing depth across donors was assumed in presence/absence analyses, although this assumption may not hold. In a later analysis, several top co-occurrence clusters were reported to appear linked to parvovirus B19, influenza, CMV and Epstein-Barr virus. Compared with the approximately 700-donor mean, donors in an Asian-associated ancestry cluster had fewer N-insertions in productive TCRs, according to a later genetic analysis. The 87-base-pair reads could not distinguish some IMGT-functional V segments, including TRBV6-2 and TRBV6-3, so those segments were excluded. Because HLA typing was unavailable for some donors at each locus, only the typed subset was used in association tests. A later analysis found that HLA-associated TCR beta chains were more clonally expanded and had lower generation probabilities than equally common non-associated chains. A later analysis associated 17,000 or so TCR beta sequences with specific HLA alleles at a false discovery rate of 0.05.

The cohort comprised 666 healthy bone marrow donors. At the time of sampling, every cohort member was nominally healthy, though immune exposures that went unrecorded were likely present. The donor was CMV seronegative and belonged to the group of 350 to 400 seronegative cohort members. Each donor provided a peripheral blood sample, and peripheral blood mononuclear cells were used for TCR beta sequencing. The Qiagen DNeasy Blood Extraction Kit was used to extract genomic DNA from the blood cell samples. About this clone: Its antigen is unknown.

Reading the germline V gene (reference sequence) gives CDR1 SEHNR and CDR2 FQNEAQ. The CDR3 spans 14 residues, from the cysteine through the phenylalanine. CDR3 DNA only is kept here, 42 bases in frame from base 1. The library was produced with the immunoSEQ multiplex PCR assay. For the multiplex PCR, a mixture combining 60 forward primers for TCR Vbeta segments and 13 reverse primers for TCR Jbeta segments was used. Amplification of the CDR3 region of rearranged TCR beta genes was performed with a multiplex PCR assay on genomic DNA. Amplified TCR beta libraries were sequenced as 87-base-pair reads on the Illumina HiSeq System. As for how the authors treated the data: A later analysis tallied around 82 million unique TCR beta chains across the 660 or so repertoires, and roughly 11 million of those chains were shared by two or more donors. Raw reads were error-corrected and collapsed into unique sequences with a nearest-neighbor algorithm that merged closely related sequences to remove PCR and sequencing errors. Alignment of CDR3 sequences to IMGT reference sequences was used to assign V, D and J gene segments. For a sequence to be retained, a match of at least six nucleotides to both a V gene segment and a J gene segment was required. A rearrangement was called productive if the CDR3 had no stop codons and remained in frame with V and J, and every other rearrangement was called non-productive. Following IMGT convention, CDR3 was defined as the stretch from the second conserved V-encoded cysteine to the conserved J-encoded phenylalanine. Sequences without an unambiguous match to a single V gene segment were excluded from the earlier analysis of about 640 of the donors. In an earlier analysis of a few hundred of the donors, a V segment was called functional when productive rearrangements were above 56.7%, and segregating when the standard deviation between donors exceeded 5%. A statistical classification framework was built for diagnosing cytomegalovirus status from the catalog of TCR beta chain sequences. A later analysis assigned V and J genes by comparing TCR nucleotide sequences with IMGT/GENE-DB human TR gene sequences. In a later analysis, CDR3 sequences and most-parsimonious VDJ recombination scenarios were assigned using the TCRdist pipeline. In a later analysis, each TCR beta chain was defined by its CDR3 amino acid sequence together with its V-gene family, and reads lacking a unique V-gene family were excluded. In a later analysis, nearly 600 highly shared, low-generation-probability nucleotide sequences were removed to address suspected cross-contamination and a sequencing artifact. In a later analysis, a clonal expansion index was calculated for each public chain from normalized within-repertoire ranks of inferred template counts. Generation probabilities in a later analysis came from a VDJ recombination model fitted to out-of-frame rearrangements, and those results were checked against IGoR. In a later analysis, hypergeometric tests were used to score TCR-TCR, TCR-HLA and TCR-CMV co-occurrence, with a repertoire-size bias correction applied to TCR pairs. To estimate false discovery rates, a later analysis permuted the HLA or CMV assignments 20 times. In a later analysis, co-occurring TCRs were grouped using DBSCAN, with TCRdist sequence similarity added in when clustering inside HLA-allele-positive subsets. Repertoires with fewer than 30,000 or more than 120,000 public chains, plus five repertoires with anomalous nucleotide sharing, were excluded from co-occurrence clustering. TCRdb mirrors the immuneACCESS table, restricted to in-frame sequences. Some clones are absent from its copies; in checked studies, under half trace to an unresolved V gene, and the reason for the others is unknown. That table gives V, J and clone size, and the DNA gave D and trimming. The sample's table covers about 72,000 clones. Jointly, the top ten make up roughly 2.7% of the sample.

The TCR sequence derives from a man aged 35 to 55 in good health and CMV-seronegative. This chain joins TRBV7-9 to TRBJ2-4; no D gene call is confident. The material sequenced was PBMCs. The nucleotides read TGTGTCAAAACTAAACCCCCCACCAAAAACATTCAGTACTTC. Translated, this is CVKTKPPTKNIQYF.